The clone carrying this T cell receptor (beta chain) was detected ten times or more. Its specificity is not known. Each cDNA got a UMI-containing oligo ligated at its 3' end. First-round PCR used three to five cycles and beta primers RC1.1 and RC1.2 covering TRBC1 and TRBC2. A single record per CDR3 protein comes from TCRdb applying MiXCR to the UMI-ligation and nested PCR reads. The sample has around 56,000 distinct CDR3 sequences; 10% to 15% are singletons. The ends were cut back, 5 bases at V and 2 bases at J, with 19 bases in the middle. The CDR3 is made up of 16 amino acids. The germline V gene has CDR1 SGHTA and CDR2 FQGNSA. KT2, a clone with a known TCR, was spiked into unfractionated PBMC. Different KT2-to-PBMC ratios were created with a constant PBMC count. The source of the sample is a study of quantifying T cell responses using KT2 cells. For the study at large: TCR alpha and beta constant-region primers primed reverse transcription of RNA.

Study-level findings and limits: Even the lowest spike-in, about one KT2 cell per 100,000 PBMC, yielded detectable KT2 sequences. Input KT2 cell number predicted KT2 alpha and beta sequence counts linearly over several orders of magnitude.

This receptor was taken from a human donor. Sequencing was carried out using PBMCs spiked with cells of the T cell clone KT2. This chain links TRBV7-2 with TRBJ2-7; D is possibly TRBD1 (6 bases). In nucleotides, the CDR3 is TGTGCCAGCAGCAGCCCTGAGCAGGGGCTCACCTACGAGCAGTACTTC. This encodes CASSSPEQGLTYEQYF. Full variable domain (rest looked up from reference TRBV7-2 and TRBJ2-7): GAGVSQSPSNKVTEKGKDVELRCDPISGHTALYWYRQSLGQGLEFLIYFQGNSAPDKSGLPSDRFSAERTGGSVSTLTIQRTQQEDSAVYLCASSSPEQGLTYEQYFGPGTRLTVT.